The rows below give T cell receptor beta chains drawn from one sample of a study of tumor-infiltrating lymphocytes in primary liver carcinoma. One entry per CDR3 protein results from TCRdb running MiXCR on the multiplex PCR reads. The sample holds approximately 190,000 distinct CDR3 sequences, over 80% seen once. Sequencing was performed on tumor tissue from primary liver carcinoma. The receptors shown here come from a man in his forties or fifties with primary liver carcinoma and hepatitis B virus infection. Each CDR3 is given with its conserved first and last residue. The order of the fields is V gene, J gene, D gene, CDR3 protein, CDR3 DNA. The D gene is left open where the match is weak.

TRBV5-6	TRBJ1-5	.	CASSPQTDSYQPQHF	TGTGCTAGCAGCCCCCAGACAGATAGCTATCAACCCCAGCATTTT
TRBV4-3	TRBJ1-2	TRBD1	CASSFQGVGFGYTF	TGCGCCAGCAGCTTCCAGGGGGTAGGCTTTGGCTACACCTTC
TRBV7-9	TRBJ2-1	.	CASSLTGTYNKQFF	TGCGCCAGCAGTTTAACAGGGACTTACAATAAGCAGTTCTTC
TRBV11-2	TRBJ2-5	.	CASNPVGLVPETQYF	TGTGCCAGCAATCCCGTCGGGTTAGTCCCAGAGACCCAGTACTTC
TRBV6-5	TRBJ2-3	.	CVIGEWHTQYF	TGTGTCATTGGTGAATGGCATACGCAGTATTTT
TRBV6-2/TRBV6-3	TRBJ1-2	TRBD1	CASSETGAGYTF	TGTGCCAGCAGTGAAACAGGGGCTGGTTACACCTTC
TRBV11-2	TRBJ2-5	TRBD2	CASSSSSFQGTGRENQYF	TGTGCCAGCAGCTCTAGCTCATTCCAGGGTACTGGGCGGGAGAACCAGTACTTC
TRBV10-1	TRBJ2-2	.	CASSELSGRTGELFF	TGCGCCAGCAGTGAGTTGAGTGGGCGAACCGGGGAGCTGTTTTTT
TRBV10-1	TRBJ2-1	.	CASTEFSRGGEQLF	TGCGCCAGCACTGAGTTTTCGCGAGGGGGAGAGCAGTTGTTC
TRBV11-2	TRBJ2-1	.	CASSLVGLSSSYNKEFF	TGTGCCAGCAGCTTAGTCGGTCTCTCGAGCTCCTACAATAAGGAATTCTTC
TRBV24-1	TRBJ2-3	.	CATSARPPEYTDTQYF	TGTGCCACCAGTGCCCGACCCCCAGAGTACACAGATACGCAGTATTTT
TRBV29-1	TRBJ2-5	.	CSVKDGTSQETQYF	TGCAGCGTTAAAGATGGGACATCCCAAGAGACCCAGTATTTC